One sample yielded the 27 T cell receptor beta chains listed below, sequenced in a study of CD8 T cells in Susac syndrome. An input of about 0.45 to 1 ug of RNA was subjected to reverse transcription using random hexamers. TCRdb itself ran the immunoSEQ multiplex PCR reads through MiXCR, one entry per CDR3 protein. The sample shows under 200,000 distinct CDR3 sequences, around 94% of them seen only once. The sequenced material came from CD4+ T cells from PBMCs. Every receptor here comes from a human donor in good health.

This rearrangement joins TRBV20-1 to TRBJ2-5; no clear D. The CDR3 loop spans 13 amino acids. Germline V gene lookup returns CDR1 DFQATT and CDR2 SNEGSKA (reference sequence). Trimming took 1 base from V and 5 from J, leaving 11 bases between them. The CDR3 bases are TGCAGTGCTAGAGTAGTCGGCCTGGAGACCCAGTACTTC. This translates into CSARVVGLETQYF.

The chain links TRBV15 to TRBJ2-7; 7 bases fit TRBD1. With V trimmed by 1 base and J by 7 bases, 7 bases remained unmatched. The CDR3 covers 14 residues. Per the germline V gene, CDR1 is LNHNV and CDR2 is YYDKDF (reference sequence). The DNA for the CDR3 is TGTGCCACCAGCAGAGGTATCCCAGGGGGTGAGCAGTACTTC. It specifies CATSRGIPGGEQYF.

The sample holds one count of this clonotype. This chain's CDR3 is CASSMVAGARTKFYEQYF. CDR3 in DNA: TGTGCCAGTAGTATGGTAGCGGGGGCCCGTACCAAGTTCTACGAGCAGTACTTC. The gene calls are TRBV19 and TRBJ2-7, with 9 bases matching TRBD2. CDR1 and CDR2 (germline): LNHDA, SQIVND (reference sequence). Germline trimming cut 3 bases from V and 3 bases from J; bases unmatched to any gene: 15. This CDR3 comprises 18 residues.

CDR3 residues: CASSQDYGGEQFF. CDR3 coding DNA: TGTGCCAGCAGCCAAGATTATGGTGGGGAGCAGTTCTTC. The rearrangement joins TRBV14 to TRBJ2-1; unclear D gene. The CDR3 has 13 residues. Trimming removed 0 bases from V and 10 bases from J, with 10 bases in between. CDR1 is SGHDN and CDR2 is FVKESK in the germline V gene.

The CDR3 DNA reads as TGTGCCAGCAGCCAAGACCTCACGGGGGCGGCGGGCTACACCTTC. Translating it yields CASSQDLTGAAGYTF. The chain carries TRBV14 and TRBJ1-2, with D perhaps matching TRBD1 (6 bases). Trimming cost V 0 bases and J 8 bases, with 16 bases left between them. The CDR3 is 15 residues long. Germline V gene lookup returns CDR1 SGHDN and CDR2 FVKESK. Full variable domain (missing parts from reference TRBV14 and TRBJ1-2): EAGVTQFPSHSVIEKGQTVTLRCDPISGHDNLYWYRRVMGKEIKFLLHFVKESKQDESGMPNNRFLAERTGGTYSTLKVQPAELEDSGVYFCASSQDLTGAAGYTFGSGTRLTVV.

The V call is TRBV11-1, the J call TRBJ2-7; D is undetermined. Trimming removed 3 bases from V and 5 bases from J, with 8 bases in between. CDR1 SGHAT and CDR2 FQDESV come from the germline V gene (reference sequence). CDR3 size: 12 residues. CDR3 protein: CASSFGLNEQYF. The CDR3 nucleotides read TGTGCCAGCAGCTTTGGGTTAAACGAGCAGTACTTC.

CDR3 DNA sequence: TGTGCCAGCAGTTTGGAAGACAGTGGCACAGATACGCAGTATTTT. Translation: CASSLEDSGTDTQYF. V and J are TRBV27 and TRBJ2-3; D is perhaps TRBD1 (5 bases). Germline-derived CDR1 and CDR2 are MNHEY and SMNVEV (reference sequence). V was cut by 3 bases and J by 1 base, with 11 bases left in between. This CDR3 has 15 residues.

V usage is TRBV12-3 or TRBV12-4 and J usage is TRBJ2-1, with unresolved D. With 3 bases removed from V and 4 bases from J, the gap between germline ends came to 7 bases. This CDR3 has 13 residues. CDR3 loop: CASSLDAYNEQFF. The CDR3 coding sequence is TGTGCCAGCAGTTTGGACGCATACAATGAGCAGTTCTTC.

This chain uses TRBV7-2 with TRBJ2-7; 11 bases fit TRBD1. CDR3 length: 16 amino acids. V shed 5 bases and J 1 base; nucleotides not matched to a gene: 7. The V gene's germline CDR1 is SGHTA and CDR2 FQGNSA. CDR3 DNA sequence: TGTGCCAGCAGCCTTCACGGACAGGGGGCATCCTACGAGCAGTACTTC. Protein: CASSLHGQGASYEQYF.

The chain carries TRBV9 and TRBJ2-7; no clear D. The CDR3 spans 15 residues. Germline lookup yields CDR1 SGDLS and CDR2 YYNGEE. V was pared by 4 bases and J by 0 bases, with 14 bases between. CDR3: CASSRQPPPSYEQYF. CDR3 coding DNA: TGTGCCAGCAGCCGGCAGCCACCGCCCTCCTACGAGCAGTACTTC.

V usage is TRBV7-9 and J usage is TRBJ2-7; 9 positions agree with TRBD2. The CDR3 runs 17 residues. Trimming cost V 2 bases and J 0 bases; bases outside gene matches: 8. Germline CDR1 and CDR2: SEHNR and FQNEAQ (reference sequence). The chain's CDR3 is CASSLPGLAASSYEQYF. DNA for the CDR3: TGTGCCAGCAGCTTACCGGGACTAGCTGCCAGCTCCTACGAGCAGTACTTC. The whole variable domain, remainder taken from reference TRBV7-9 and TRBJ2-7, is DTGVSQNPRHKITKRGQNVTFRCDPISEHNRLYWYRQTLGQGPEFLTYFQNEAQLEKSRLLSDRFSAERPKGSFSTLEIQRTEQGDSAMYLCASSLPGLAASSYEQYFGPGTRLTVT.

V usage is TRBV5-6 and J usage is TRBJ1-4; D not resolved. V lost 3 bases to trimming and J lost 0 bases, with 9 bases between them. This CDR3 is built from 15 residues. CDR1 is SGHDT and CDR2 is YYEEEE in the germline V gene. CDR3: CASSSAGTTNEKLFF. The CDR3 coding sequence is TGTGCCAGCAGCTCCGCCGGGACAACTAATGAAAAACTGTTTTTT. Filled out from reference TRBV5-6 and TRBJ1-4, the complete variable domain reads DAGVTQSPTHLIKTRGQQVTLRCSPKSGHDTVSWYQQALGQGPQFIFQYYEEEERQRGNFPDRFSGHQFPNYSSELNVNALLLGDSALYLCASSSAGTTNEKLFFGSGTQLSVL.

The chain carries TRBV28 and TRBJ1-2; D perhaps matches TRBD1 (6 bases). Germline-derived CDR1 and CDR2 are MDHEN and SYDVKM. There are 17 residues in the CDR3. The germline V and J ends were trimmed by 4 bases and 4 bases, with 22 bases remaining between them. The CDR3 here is CASSSGPGASGGYGYTF. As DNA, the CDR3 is TGTGCCAGCAGTTCCGGACCGGGGGCGTCGGGGGGCTATGGCTACACCTTC.

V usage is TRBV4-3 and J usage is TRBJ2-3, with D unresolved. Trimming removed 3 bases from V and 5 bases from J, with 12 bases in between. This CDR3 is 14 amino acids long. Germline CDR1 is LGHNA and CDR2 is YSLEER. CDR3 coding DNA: TGCGCCAGCAGCCACCTCTCCCCCCGAGATACGCAGTATTTT. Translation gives CASSHLSPRDTQYF.

DNA of the CDR3: TGTGCCACCAGAGGCACAGGGGGATACACCGGGGAGCTGTTTTTT. It yields the protein CATRGTGGYTGELFF. V usage is TRBV24-1 and J usage is TRBJ2-2; 8 bases line up with TRBD1. V gave up 7 bases and J gave up 3 bases; unmatched junction bases: 6. CDR3 length: 15 residues. Germline CDR1 KGHDR, CDR2 SFDVKD.

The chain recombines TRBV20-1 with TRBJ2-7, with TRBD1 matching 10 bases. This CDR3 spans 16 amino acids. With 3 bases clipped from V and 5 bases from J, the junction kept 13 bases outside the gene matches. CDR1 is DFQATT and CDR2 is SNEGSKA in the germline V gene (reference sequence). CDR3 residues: CSARPETGGPIDEQYF. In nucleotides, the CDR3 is TGCAGTGCTAGGCCTGAGACAGGGGGCCCCATCGACGAGCAGTACTTC.

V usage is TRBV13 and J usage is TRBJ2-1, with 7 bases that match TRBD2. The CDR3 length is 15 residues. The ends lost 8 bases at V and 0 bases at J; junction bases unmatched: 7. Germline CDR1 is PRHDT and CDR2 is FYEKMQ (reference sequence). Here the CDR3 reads CASGRELSSYNEQFF. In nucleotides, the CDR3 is TGTGCCAGCGGGCGGGAGTTAAGCTCCTACAATGAGCAGTTCTTC.

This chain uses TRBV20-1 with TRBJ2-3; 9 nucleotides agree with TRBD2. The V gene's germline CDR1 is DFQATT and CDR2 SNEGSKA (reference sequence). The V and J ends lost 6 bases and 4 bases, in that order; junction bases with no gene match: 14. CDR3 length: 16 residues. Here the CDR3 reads CSALQPRRGGPDTQYF. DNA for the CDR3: TGCAGTGCCCTACAACCCCGGCGGGGGGGCCCAGATACGCAGTATTTT.

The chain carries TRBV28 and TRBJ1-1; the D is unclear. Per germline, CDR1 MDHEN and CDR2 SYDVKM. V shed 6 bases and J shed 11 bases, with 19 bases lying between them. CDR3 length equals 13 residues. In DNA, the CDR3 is TGTGCCAGCAGGCTAGGCGGCTGGGAACGGGCTTTCTTT. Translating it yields CASRLGGWERAFF.

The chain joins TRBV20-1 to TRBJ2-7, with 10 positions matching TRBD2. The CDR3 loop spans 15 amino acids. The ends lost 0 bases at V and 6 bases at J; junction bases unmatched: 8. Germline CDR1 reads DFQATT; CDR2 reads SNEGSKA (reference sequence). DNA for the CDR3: TGCAGTGCTAGAGATAGGCGCCTAGCGGGGGTCGAGCAGTACTTC. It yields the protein CSARDRRLAGVEQYF.

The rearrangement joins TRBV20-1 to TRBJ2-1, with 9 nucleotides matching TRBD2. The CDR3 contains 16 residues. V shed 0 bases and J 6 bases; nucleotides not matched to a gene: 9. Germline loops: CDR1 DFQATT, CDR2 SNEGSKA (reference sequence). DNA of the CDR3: TGCAGTGCTAGAGATCCCCGCGGGGGGGCCGGCAATGAGCAGTTCTTC. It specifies CSARDPRGGAGNEQFF.

The CDR3 spells CSTEERGNEQFF. The CDR3 DNA sequence: TGTTCCACGGAGGAACGGGGCAATGAGCAGTTCTTC. V usage is TRBV28 and J usage is TRBJ2-1; tentatively, D is TRBD2 (5 bases). The CDR3 runs to 12 residues. Germline lookup yields CDR1 MDHEN and CDR2 SYDVKM.

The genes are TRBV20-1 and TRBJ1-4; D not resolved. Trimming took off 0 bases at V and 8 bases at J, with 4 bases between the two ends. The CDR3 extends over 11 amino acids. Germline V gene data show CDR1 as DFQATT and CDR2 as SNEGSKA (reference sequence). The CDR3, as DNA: TGCAGTGCTAGAGATCGAGAAAAACTGTTTTTT. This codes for CSARDREKLFF.

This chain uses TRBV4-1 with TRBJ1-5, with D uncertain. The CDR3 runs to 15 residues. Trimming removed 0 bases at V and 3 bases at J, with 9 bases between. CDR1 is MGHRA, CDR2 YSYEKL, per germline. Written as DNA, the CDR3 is TGCGCCAGCAGCCAAGATTTCGGGGTCAATCAGCCCCAGCATTTT. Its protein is CASSQDFGVNQPQHF.

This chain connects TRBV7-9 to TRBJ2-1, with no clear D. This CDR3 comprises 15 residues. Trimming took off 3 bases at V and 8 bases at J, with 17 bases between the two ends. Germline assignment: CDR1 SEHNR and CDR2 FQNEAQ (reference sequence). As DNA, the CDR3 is TGTGCCAGCAGCTTGATGTCTTCGGCCGACCATGAGCAGTTCTTC. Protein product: CASSLMSSADHEQFF.

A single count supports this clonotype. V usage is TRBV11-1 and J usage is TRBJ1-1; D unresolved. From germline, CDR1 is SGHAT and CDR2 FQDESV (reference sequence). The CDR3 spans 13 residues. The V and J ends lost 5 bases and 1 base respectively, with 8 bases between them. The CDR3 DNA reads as TGTGCCAGCAGCCTTAAAACGAACACTGAAGCTTTCTTT. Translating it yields CASSLKTNTEAFF.

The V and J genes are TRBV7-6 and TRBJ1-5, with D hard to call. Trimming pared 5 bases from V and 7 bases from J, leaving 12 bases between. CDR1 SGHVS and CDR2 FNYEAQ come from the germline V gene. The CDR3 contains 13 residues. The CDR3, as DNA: TGTGCCAGCAGCGTAGGTACGGGGCAGCCCCAGCATTTT. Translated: CASSVGTGQPQHF.